These T cell receptor beta chains were read from a single sample in a study of shared clonotypes between healthy human individuals. Profiled with immunoSEQ multiplex PCR; TCRdb holds only in-frame clones, not every one. The repertoire holds some 2,500,000 clones, with about nine tenths as singletons. The sequenced material came from naive CD4+ T cells from PBMCs. All receptors derive from a man younger than 30 in good health. Some clones in this sample may be carry-over from other donors' samples. The CDR3 runs from the conserved cysteine through the conserved F or W. The D gene is left open where the match is weak. Part of the rows lack a size; the others show once, few, many or a class for expanded clones.

j_gene | d_gene | abundance | v_gene | CDR3aa | CDR3nt
TRBJ1-4 | - | - | TRBV30 | CAWSIPGIRLGKLFF | TGTGCCTGGAGCATACCAGGGATTCGATTAGGAAAACTGTTTTTT
TRBJ2-7 | TRBD2 | - | TRBV7-3 | CASSLMKAGLNEQYF | TGTGCCAGCAGCTTAATGAAAGCGGGACTCAACGAGCAGTACTTC
TRBJ2-2 | TRBD1 | once | TRBV28 | CASSSPTGGDAGELFF | TGTGCCAGCAGTTCCCCGACAGGGGGCGACGCCGGGGAGCTGTTTTTT
TRBJ1-3 | - | - | TRBV14 | CASSPTVSGNTIYF | TGTGCCAGCAGCCCCACGGTCTCTGGAAACACCATATATTTT
TRBJ2-1 | - | - | TRBV10-1 | CASSDVLEFNEQFF | TGCGCCAGCAGTGATGTACTGGAGTTCAATGAGCAGTTCTTC
TRBJ1-3 | TRBD1 | - | TRBV10-3 | CAISEQGAFGNTIYF | TGTGCCATCAGTGAGCAGGGGGCGTTTGGAAACACCATATATTTT
TRBJ1-1 | - | - | TRBV5-4 | CASSLREEFTEAFF | TGTGCCAGCAGCCTAAGGGAGGAATTCACTGAAGCTTTCTTT
TRBJ1-1 | - | - | TRBV28 | CASSLIFGLGTEAFF | TGTGCCAGCAGTTTAATTTTCGGGTTAGGCACTGAAGCTTTCTTT
TRBJ2-2 | - | few | TRBV12-5 | CASGLSGSTGELFF | TGTGCTAGTGGTTTATCGGGTTCCACCGGGGAGCTGTTTTTT
TRBJ1-6 | - | - | TRBV10-2 | CASSEIFQKNSPLHF | TGCGCCAGCAGTGAAATTTTCCAGAAAAATTCACCCCTCCACTTT
TRBJ1-2 | TRBD1 | - | TRBV11-3 | CASSRGQGVGYTF | TGTGCCAGCAGCCGGGGACAGGGAGTCGGCTACACCTTC
TRBJ2-1 | TRBD2 | - | TRBV7-2 | CASSSSMAGGYNEQFF | TGTGCCAGCAGCTCCTCTATGGCGGGAGGGTACAATGAGCAGTTCTTC
TRBJ2-4 | - | - | TRBV29-1 | CSVRTVLAKNIQYF | TGCAGCGTCCGTACTGTGCTAGCCAAAAACATTCAGTACTTC
TRBJ1-1 | - | - | TRBV2 | CASSTNTEAFF | TGTGCCAGCAGTACTAACACTGAAGCTTTCTTT
TRBJ1-3 | - | - | TRBV5-1 | CASSRGSTSGNTIYF | TGCGCCAGCAGCCGGGGGAGTACCTCTGGAAACACCATATATTTT
TRBJ2-3 | TRBD1 | - | TRBV27 | CASSFSTGAGRTDTQYF | TGTGCCAGCAGTTTCTCGACAGGGGCCGGTAGAACAGATACGCAGTATTTT
TRBJ2-1 | TRBD2 | once | TRBV4-2 | CASSARTSGEGGGEQFF | TGTGCCAGCAGCGCTAGGACTAGCGGGGAGGGGGGTGGTGAGCAGTTCTTC
TRBJ1-5 | TRBD1 | - | TRBV28 | CASRGTGGNQPQHF | TGTGCCAGCAGGGGGACAGGGGGCAATCAGCCCCAGCATTTT
TRBJ1-2 | - | - | TRBV5-1 | CASSLRPGQGEDYGYTF | TGCGCCAGCAGCCTACGACCTGGGCAGGGTGAGGACTATGGCTACACCTTC
TRBJ1-2 | - | - | TRBV28 | CASSFRGTLGYTF | TGTGCCAGCAGTTTTCGAGGGACATTGGGCTACACCTTC
TRBJ2-7 | - | - | TRBV7-2 | CASSLSFSAEQYF | TGTGCCAGCAGCTTATCTTTCTCGGCGGAGCAGTACTTC
TRBJ1-1 | - | few | TRBV4-2 | CASSQQGIGTEAFF | TGTGCCAGCAGCCAACAGGGCATTGGGACTGAAGCTTTCTTT
TRBJ1-3 | - | - | TRBV29-1 | CSVLKDHSGNTIYF | TGCAGCGTTCTTAAGGATCACTCTGGAAACACCATATATTTT
TRBJ1-5 | - | - | TRBV10-3 | CATGEEEHQPQHF | TGTGCCACAGGGGAAGAGGAGCATCAGCCCCAGCATTTT
TRBJ2-5 | - | - | TRBV19 | CASSWGDVQETQYF | TGTGCCAGTAGCTGGGGGGACGTGCAAGAGACCCAGTACTTC
TRBJ2-7 | - | - | TRBV5-1 | CASSVTGQTPYEQYF | TGCGCCAGCAGCGTAACCGGACAGACTCCCTACGAGCAGTACTTC
TRBJ2-7 | - | - | TRBV2 | CASSYLPTPSYEQYF | TGTGCCAGCAGTTATCTCCCTACCCCCTCCTACGAGCAGTACTTC
TRBJ1-3 | - | - | TRBV6-1 | CASSEAQASGNTIYF | TGTGCCAGCAGTGAAGCGCAGGCCTCTGGAAACACCATATATTTT